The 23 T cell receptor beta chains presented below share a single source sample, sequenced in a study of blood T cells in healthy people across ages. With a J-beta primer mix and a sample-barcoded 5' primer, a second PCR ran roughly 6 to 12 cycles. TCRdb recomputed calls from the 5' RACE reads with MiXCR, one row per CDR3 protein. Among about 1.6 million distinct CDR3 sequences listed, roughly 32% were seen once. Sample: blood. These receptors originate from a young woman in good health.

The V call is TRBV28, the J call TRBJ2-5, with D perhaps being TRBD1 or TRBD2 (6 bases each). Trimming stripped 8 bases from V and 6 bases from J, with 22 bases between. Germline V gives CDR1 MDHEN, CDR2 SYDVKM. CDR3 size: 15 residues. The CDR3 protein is CASGTPGGLGKTQYF. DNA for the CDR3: TGTGCCAGCGGGACGCCCGGGGGCTTAGGAAAGACCCAGTACTTC.

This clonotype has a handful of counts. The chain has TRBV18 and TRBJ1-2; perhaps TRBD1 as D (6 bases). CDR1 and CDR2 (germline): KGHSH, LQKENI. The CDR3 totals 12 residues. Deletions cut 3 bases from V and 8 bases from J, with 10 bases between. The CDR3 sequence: CASSPGGTGYTF. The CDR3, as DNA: TGTGCCAGCTCACCCGGCGGGACAGGCTACACCTTC.

The CDR3 sequence is CASSQNPYDTQYF. The CDR3 DNA is TGTGCCAGCAGCCAAAACCCTTATGATACGCAGTATTTT. The chain combines TRBV3-1 with TRBJ2-3, with D hard to call. CDR1 is LGHDT and CDR2 is YNNKEL in the germline V gene (reference sequence). The CDR3 contains 13 residues. Trimming stripped 2 bases from V and 6 bases from J, with 9 bases between.

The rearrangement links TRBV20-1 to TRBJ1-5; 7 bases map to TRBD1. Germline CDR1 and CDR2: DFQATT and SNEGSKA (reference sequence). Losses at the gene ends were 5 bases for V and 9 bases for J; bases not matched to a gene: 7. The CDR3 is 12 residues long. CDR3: CSARQGVAPQHF. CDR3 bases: TGCAGTGCTCGACAGGGCGTGGCGCCCCAGCATTTT.

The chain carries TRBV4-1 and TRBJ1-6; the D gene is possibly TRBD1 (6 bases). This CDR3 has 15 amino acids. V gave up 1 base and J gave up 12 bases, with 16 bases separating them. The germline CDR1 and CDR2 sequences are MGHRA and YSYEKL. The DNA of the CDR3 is TGCGCCAGCAGCCAAGGAGGGGCGGGGGGCTTACCCCTCCACTTT. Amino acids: CASSQGGAGGLPLHF.

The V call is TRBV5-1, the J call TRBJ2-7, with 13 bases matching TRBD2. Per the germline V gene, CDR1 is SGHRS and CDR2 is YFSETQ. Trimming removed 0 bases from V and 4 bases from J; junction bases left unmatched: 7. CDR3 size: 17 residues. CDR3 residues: CASSLGLGLAGEYEQYF. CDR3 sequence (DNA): TGCGCCAGCAGCTTGGGACTCGGACTAGCGGGGGAATACGAGCAGTACTTC.

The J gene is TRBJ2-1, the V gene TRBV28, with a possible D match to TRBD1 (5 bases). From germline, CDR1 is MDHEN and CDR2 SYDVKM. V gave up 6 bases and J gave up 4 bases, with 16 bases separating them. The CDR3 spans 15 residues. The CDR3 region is CASRKGFSNYNEQFF. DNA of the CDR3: TGTGCCAGCAGGAAGGGGTTTTCTAATTACAATGAGCAGTTCTTC.

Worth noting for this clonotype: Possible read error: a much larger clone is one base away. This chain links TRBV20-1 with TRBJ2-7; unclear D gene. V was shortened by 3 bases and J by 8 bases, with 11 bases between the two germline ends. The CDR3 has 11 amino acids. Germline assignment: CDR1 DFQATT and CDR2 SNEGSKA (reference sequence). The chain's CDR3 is CSASRRTKQYF. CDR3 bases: TGCAGTGCTAGTCGTAGGACCAAGCAGTACTTC.

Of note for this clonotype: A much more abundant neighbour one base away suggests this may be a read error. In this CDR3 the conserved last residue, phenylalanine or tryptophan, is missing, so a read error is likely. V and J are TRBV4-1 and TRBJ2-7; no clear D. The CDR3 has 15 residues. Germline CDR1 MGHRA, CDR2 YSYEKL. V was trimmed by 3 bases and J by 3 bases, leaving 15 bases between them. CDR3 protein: CASSHTAVGDYEQYC. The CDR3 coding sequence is TGCGCCAGCAGCCACACTGCCGTTGGGGACTACGAGCAGTACTGC.

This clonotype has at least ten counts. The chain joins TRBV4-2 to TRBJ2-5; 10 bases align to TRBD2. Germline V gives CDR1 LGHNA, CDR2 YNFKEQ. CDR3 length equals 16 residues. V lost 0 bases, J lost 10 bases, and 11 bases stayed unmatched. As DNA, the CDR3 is TGTGCCAGCAGCCAAGATGTGCTAGCGGGGGCCAGGGACCAGTACTTC. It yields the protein CASSQDVLAGARDQYF.

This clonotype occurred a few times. The CDR3 region has the DNA TGTGCCAGCAGCCAGCGATCTCAAGAGACCCAGTACTTC. Translation gives CASSQRSQETQYF. V gene TRBV3-1 combines with J gene TRBJ2-5; no definite D call. The germline CDR1 and CDR2 sequences are LGHDT and YNNKEL (reference sequence). Trimming left V 3 bases short and J 2 bases short, with 7 bases between. This CDR3 contains 13 residues.

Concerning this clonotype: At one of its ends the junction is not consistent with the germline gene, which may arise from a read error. The CDR3 DNA reads as TGTGCCAGCAGTACCGGGACAGGGTTTTCCGGGGAGTTGTTTTTT. This encodes CASSTGTGFSGELFF. This chain joins TRBV6-5 and TRBJ2-2; 9 bases fit TRBD1. Germline V lookup: CDR1 MNHEY, CDR2 SVGAGI. The CDR3 loop spans 15 amino acids.

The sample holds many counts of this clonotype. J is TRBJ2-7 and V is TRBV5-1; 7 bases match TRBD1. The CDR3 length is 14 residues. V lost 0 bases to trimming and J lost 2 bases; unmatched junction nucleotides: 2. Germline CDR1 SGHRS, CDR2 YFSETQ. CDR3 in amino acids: CASSLEGTAYEQYF. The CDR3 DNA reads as TGCGCCAGCAGCTTGGAGGGGACAGCCTACGAGCAGTACTTC.

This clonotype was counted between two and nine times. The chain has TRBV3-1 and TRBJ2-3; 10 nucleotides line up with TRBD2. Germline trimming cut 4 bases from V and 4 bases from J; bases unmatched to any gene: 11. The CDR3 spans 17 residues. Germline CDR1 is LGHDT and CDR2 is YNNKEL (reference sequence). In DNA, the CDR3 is TGTGCCAGCAGCCCCCCGGGGAGCGGGGGGGCGTCAGATACGCAGTATTTT. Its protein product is CASSPPGSGGASDTQYF.

The DNA of the CDR3 is TGTGCCAGCTCACCACTTGGGCAGGGGATACGAAATACGCAGTATTTT. The encoded protein is CASSPLGQGIRNTQYF. The rearrangement joins TRBV18 to TRBJ2-3; possibly TRBD1 for D (6 bases). This CDR3 spans 16 amino acids. Trimming cost V 1 base and J 7 bases, with 18 bases left between them. CDR1 is KGHSH and CDR2 is LQKENI in the germline V gene.

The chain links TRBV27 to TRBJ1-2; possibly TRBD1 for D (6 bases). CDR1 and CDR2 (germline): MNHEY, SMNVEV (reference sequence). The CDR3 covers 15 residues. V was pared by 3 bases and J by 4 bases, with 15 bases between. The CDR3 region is CASSLSRGVTYGYTF. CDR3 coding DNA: TGTGCCAGCAGTTTGTCCAGGGGAGTGACCTATGGCTACACCTTC.

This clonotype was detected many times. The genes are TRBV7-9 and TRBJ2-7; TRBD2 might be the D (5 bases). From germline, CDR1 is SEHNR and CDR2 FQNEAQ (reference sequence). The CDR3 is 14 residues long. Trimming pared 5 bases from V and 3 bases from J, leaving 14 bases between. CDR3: CASSRRPPLYEQYF. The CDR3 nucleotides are TGTGCCAGCAGCCGGAGGCCCCCCCTCTACGAGCAGTACTTC. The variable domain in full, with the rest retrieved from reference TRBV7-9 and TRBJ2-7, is DTGVSQNPRHKITKRGQNVTFRCDPISEHNRLYWYRQTLGQGPEFLTYFQNEAQLEKSRLLSDRFSAERPKGSFSTLEIQRTEQGDSAMYLCASSRRPPLYEQYFGPGTRLTVT.

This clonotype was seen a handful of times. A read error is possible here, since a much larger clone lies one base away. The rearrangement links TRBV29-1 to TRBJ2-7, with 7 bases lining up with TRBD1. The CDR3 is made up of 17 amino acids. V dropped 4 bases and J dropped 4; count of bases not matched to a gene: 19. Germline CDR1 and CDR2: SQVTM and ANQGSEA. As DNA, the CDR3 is TGCAGCGTTGTCGCCCTCGCCCAGAGGGACAGAAAATACGAGCAGTACTTC. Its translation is CSVVALAQRDRKYEQYF.

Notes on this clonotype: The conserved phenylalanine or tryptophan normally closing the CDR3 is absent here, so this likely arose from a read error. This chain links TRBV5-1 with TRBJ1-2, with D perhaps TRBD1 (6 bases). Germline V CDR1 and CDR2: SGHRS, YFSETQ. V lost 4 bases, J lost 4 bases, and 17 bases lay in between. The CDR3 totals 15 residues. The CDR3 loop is CASSLRQDALYGYTL. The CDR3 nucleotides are TGCGCCAGCAGCCTACGACAGGATGCCCTCTATGGCTACACCCTC.

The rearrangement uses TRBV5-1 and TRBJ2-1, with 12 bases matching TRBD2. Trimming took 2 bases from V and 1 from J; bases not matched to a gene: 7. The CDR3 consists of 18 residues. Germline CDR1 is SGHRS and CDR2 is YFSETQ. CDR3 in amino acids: CASSLPWTSGISYNEQFF. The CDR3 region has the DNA TGCGCCAGCAGCTTACCCTGGACTAGCGGGATATCCTACAATGAGCAGTTCTTC.

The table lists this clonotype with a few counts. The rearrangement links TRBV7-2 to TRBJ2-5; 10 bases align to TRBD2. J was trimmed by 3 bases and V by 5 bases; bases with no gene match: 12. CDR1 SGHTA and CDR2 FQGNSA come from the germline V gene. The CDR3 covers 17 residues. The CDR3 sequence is CASSLALAGRREETQYF. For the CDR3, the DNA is TGTGCCAGCAGCCTGGCACTAGCGGGAAGGAGGGAAGAGACCCAGTACTTC.

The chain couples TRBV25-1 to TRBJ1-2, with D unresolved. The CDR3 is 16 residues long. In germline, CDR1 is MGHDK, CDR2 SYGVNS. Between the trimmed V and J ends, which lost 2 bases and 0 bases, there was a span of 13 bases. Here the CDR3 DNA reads TGTGCCAGCAGTGAAGAGGGCTGGTTGTCTAACTATGGCTACACCTTC. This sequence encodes CASSEEGWLSNYGYTF.

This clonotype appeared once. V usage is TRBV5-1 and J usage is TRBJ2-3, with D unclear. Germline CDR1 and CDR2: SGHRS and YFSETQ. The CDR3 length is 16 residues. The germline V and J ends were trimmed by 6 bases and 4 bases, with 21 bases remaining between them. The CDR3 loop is CASKVNPRWAADTQYF. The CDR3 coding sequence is TGCGCCAGCAAAGTAAATCCGCGGTGGGCGGCAGATACGCAGTATTTT.